Following are 19 T cell receptor beta chains from one sample sequenced in a study of CD8+ T cells in alopecia areata. The treatment is: oral pan-JAK inhibitor, 5-10 mg twice daily. Sequencing used cDNA as its template, made by extracting RNA and reverse transcribing it. Only in-frame clones appear in the TCRdb table, and some are missing; sequencing was by immunoSEQ multiplex PCR. In the table there are about 90,000 clones, roughly 47% of which are singletons. The source material was CD8+ T cells sorted from blood, sampled at week 24, from a patient treated with tofacitinib. These receptors all stem from a human donor with alopecia areata.

This clone turned up a few times. The chain has TRBV30 and TRBJ2-7; the match to TRBD1 covers 12 bases. V dropped 7 bases and J dropped 7; count of bases not matched to a gene: 5. This CDR3 spans 12 amino acids. Germline assignment: CDR1 GTSNPN and CDR2 SVGIG (reference sequence). CDR3 amino acids: CASGQGAGEQYF. The DNA of the CDR3 is TGTGCCTCGGGACAGGGGGCAGGAGAGCAGTACTTC.

This chain joins TRBV4-1 and TRBJ2-1; D unclear. Trimming removed 0 bases from V and 0 bases from J, with 9 bases in between. CDR1 and CDR2 from the germline V gene are MGHRA and YSYEKL. The CDR3 runs 16 residues. CDR3 sequence (DNA): TGCGCCAGCAGCCAAGATGCCCCGAGCTCCTACAATGAGCAGTTCTTC. It encodes CASSQDAPSSYNEQFF.

The chain recombines TRBV4-2 with TRBJ2-1; unclear D gene. V dropped 4 bases and J dropped 7 bases, with 11 bases sitting between them. CDR3 size: 13 residues. CDR1 is LGHNA and CDR2 is YNFKEQ in the germline V gene. In nucleotides, the CDR3 is TGTGCCAGCAGCCCCGCCCCTTTTAATGAGCAGTTCTTC. It translates to CASSPAPFNEQFF.

Turning to this clone: A far larger clone is one nucleotide away, so this likely arose from a read error. This same CDR3 is encoded by further DNA sequences in the sample. The chain carries TRBV4-1 and TRBJ2-3; 8 bases agree with TRBD2. Per germline, CDR1 MGHRA and CDR2 YSYEKL. The V gene end was trimmed by 0 bases and the J gene end by 2 bases; junction bases not matched to a gene: 4. This CDR3 region has 16 residues. The CDR3 DNA sequence: TGCGCCAGCAGCCAAGAAGTAGCGGGGTACACAGATACGCAGTATTTT. Protein product: CASSQEVAGYTDTQYF.

The V gene is TRBV7-9, the J gene TRBJ2-7; D is uncertain. Germline V gives CDR1 SEHNR, CDR2 FQNEAQ (reference sequence). Trimming took 5 bases from V and 5 from J, leaving 7 bases between them. The CDR3 has 11 amino acids. This CDR3 reads CASSPGHEQYF. As DNA, the CDR3 is TGTGCCAGCAGCCCGGGCCACGAGCAGTACTTC.

V gene TRBV6-6 combines with J gene TRBJ2-1, with TRBD2 as a possible D gene (5 bases). The CDR3 length is 16 residues. The germline V and J ends were trimmed by 0 bases and 0 bases, with 9 bases remaining between them. Germline loops: CDR1 MNHNY, CDR2 SVGAGI (reference sequence). Here the CDR3 reads CASSYSGESSYNEQFF. CDR3 bases: TGTGCCAGCAGTTACTCGGGAGAGTCCTCCTACAATGAGCAGTTCTTC.

The rearrangement links TRBV25-1 to TRBJ2-7; a possible D gene is TRBD1 (6 bases). The CDR3 loop spans 12 amino acids. Germline assignment: CDR1 MGHDK and CDR2 SYGVNS. The V gene lost 5 bases and the J gene lost 4 bases, with 9 bases spanning the gap. CDR3 DNA sequence: TGTGCCAGCAGTCAACAGGGATACGAGCAGTACTTC. This sequence encodes CASSQQGYEQYF.

J is TRBJ2-5 and V is TRBV6-5; D is unclear. CDR3 size: 15 residues. The V gene lost 3 bases and the J gene lost 2 bases, with 13 bases spanning the gap. In germline, CDR1 is MNHEY, CDR2 SVGAGI. The CDR3 sequence is CASSYGEVRQETQYF. CDR3 DNA: TGTGCCAGCAGTTATGGCGAAGTCAGGCAAGAGACCCAGTACTTC.

The V gene is TRBV27, the J gene TRBJ2-7, with D maybe TRBD1 (6 bases). Per the germline V gene, CDR1 is MNHEY and CDR2 is SMNVEV (reference sequence). The CDR3 is 14 residues long. The V end lost 5 bases, the J end lost 4 bases, and 15 bases lay between the germline ends. The chain's CDR3 is CASSLKTGWYEQYF. The CDR3 coding sequence is TGTGCCAGCAGTCTGAAGACAGGATGGTACGAGCAGTACTTC.

The sample holds a few counts of this clone. The rearrangement joins TRBV29-1 to TRBJ2-2; possibly TRBD1 for D (6 bases). The CDR3 consists of 14 residues. Germline CDR1 and CDR2: SQVTM and ANQGSEA. V dropped 5 bases and J dropped 2 bases, with 12 bases sitting between them. In nucleotides, the CDR3 is TGCAGCGTTCGACAGGCGATCAACACCGGGGAGCTGTTTTTT. The encoded protein is CSVRQAINTGELFF.

The V gene is TRBV6-1, the J gene TRBJ2-1; 10 bases agree with TRBD2. Germline CDR1 MNHNS, CDR2 SASEGT. The length of the CDR3 is 15 residues. With V trimmed by 0 bases and J by 9 bases, 5 bases remained unmatched. The DNA of the CDR3 is TGTGCCAGCAGTGAAGCGGTTCTAGCGGGAGTTGAGCAGTTCTTC. Protein sequence: CASSEAVLAGVEQFF.

This clone has only a few counts. The V gene is TRBV6-5, the J gene TRBJ1-2; 11 bases are shared with TRBD1. CDR3 length: 16 residues. Germline CDR1 and CDR2: MNHEY and SVGAGI. J lost 5 bases, V lost 1 base, and 6 bases had no gene match. This CDR3 is CASSYFGQGAGYGYTF. As DNA, the CDR3 is TGTGCCAGCAGTTACTTTGGACAGGGGGCAGGGTATGGCTACACCTTC.

The rearrangement joins TRBV19 to TRBJ2-7; D is possibly TRBD1 or TRBD2 (6 bases each). The ends were cut back, 1 base at V and 3 bases at J, with 10 bases in the middle. Germline V lookup: CDR1 LNHDA, CDR2 SQIVND (reference sequence). CDR3 length: 14 amino acids. CDR3: CASSIAQGGYEQYF. CDR3 sequence (DNA): TGTGCCAGTAGTATAGCACAGGGAGGCTACGAGCAGTACTTC.

Only a few counts were recorded for this clone. This chain connects TRBV4-2 to TRBJ2-3, with a weak D call TRBD2 (5 bases). Germline V CDR1 and CDR2: LGHNA, YNFKEQ. CDR3 length equals 18 residues. Deletions cut 4 bases from V and 4 bases from J, with 24 bases between. DNA of the CDR3: TGTGCCAGCAGCCCAAAAAAGCCGCCCACACTAGAGGCAGATACGCAGTATTTT. Translation: CASSPKKPPTLEADTQYF.

The V gene is TRBV7-9, the J gene TRBJ2-3; TRBD2 might be the D (5 bases). The CDR3 runs to 15 residues. Germline CDR1 reads SEHNR; CDR2 reads FQNEAQ (reference sequence). V was cut by 7 bases and J by 3 bases, with 17 bases left in between. The CDR3, as DNA: TGTGCCAGCACCCTAATTGGACTGGGGACAGATACGCAGTATTTT. Translated, it gives CASTLIGLGTDTQYF. The whole variable domain, filled in from reference TRBV7-9 and TRBJ2-3, reads DTGVSQNPRHKITKRGQNVTFRCDPISEHNRLYWYRQTLGQGPEFLTYFQNEAQLEKSRLLSDRFSAERPKGSFSTLEIQRTEQGDSAMYLCASTLIGLGTDTQYFGPGTRLTVL.

This chain uses TRBV7-2 with TRBJ2-1, with a possible D match to TRBD2 (6 bases). The V gene lost 4 bases and the J gene lost 1 base, with 17 bases spanning the gap. The germline V gene has CDR1 SGHTA and CDR2 FQGNSA. This CDR3 region has 17 residues. The CDR3 DNA follows: TGTGCCAGCAGCTCGCCGCCCGAGACTAGTTCCTACAATGAGCAGTTCTTC. Translating gives CASSSPPETSSYNEQFF.

This clone turned up a few times. The chain recombines TRBV2 with TRBJ1-5, with TRBD1 matching over 7 bases. CDR3 length equals 15 residues. Per the germline V gene, CDR1 is SNHLY and CDR2 is FYNNEI. Trimming at V came to 7 bases and at J to 1 base, leaving 7 bases not matched to a gene. CDR3 loop: CASTYPGGSNQPQHF. The CDR3 DNA follows: TGTGCCAGCACTTACCCAGGGGGGAGCAATCAGCCCCAGCATTTT.

J is TRBJ2-7 and V is TRBV9; 9 bases are a match to TRBD1. The germline V gene has CDR1 SGDLS and CDR2 YYNGEE. Trimming cost V 0 bases and J 2 bases; bases outside gene matches: 3. The CDR3 contains 15 residues. CDR3 in DNA: TGTGCCAGCAGCGTAGGGACAGGGGCTACCTACGAGCAGTACTTC. Translating it yields CASSVGTGATYEQYF.

The chain has TRBV27 and TRBJ2-6; D may match TRBD1 or TRBD2 (5 bases each). CDR1 MNHEY and CDR2 SMNVEV come from the germline V gene (reference sequence). This CDR3 comprises 17 residues. Trimming stripped 11 bases from V and 1 base from J, with 21 bases between. CDR3 region: CAREIRWGLSGANVLTF. DNA of the CDR3: TGTGCCCGGGAAATCCGGTGGGGCCTATCTGGGGCCAACGTCCTGACTTTC.